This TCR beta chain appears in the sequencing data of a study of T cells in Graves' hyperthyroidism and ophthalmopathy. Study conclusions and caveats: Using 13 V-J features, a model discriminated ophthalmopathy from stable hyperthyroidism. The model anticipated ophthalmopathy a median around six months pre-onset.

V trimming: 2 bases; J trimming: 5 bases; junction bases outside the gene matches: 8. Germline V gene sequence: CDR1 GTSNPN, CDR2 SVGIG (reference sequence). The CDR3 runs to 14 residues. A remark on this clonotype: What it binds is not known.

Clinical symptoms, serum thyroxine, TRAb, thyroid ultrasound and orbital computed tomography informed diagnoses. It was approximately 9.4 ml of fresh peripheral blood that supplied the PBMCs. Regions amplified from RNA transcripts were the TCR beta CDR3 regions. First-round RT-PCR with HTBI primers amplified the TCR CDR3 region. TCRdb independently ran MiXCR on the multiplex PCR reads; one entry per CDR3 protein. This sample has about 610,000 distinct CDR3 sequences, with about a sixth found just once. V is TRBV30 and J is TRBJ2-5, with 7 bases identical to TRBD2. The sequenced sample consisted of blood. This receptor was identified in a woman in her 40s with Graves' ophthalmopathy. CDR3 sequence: CAWSLRGVRETQYF. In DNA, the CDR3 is TGTGCCTGGAGTCTCCGGGGGGTCCGGGAGACCCAGTACTTC.